Following are 6 T cell receptor beta chains from one sample sequenced in a study of T cell repertoires in cytomegalovirus infection. TCRdb re-derived calls from the reads in MiXCR, one entry per CDR3 protein. Of some 350,000 distinct CDR3 sequences in the sample, 15% to 20% were seen once. Sequenced input: PBMCs. Every receptor here comes from a human donor in good health (CMV status not recorded). Some clones in this sample may be carry-over from other donors' samples.

Regarding this clonotype: This may be a read error, as it is one base from a much larger clone. This chain connects TRBV6-1 to TRBJ2-2; 12 nucleotides line up with TRBD2. Germline CDR1 and CDR2: MNHNS and SASEGT. This CDR3 contains 19 residues. The CDR3 sequence is CASTPWASGGAMNIGELFF. The CDR3 DNA reads TGTGCCAGCACCCCCTGGGCTAGCGGGGGGGCGATGAACATCGGGGAGCTGTTTTTT.

This clonotype was observed at least ten times. The V and J genes are TRBV7-6 and TRBJ2-3; TRBD2 agrees at 9 bases. J lost 1 base, V lost 3 bases, and 5 bases had no gene match. CDR3 size: 16 residues. CDR1 SGHVS and CDR2 FNYEAQ come from the germline V gene. Here the CDR3 reads CASSFPRLAGTDTQYF. In DNA, the CDR3 is TGTGCCAGCAGCTTCCCTCGACTAGCGGGCACAGATACGCAGTATTTT.

V gene TRBV6-1 combines with J gene TRBJ2-3, with TRBD2 as a possible D gene (6 bases). V dropped 7 bases and J dropped 0 bases, with 8 bases sitting between them. Germline V gene data show CDR1 as MNHNS and CDR2 as SASEGT. The CDR3 consists of 13 residues. In DNA form, the CDR3 reads TGTGCCAGCAATCGGGGGAGCACAGATACGCAGTATTTT. Translation gives CASNRGSTDTQYF.

In its sample, this clonotype was seen a few times. The CDR3 loop reads CASSLRGSRNTGELFF. The CDR3 coding sequence is TGTGCCAGCAGTTTACGGGGGAGTCGGAACACCGGGGAGCTGTTTTTT. V is TRBV12-3 or TRBV12-4 and J is TRBJ2-2; D possibly corresponds to TRBD2 (6 bases). V lost 2 bases and J lost 1, with 11 bases in between. The CDR3 is made up of 16 amino acids.

This clonotype was counted between two and nine times. This rearrangement joins TRBV10-3 to TRBJ2-1; 16 bases agree with TRBD2. J was trimmed by 12 bases and V by 6 bases; bases with no gene match: 8. CDR1 and CDR2 (germline): ENHRY, SYGVKD. This CDR3 has 15 amino acids. The CDR3 nucleotides are TGTGCCATCAGCACCGGGACTAGCGGGAGGGCCCGGCAGTTCTTC. Translated: CAISTGTSGRARQFF.

This clonotype has only a few counts. The chain has TRBV10-3 and TRBJ1-6, with TRBD1 matching 9 bases. This CDR3 comprises 17 residues. CDR1 and CDR2 (germline): ENHRY, SYGVKD. J gave up 4 bases and V 10 bases, and 14 bases lay outside the gene matches. In nucleotides, the CDR3 is TGTGCCACGGGGACAGGGAATCCCCAGATGTATAATTCACCCCTCCACTTT. Translation: CATGTGNPQMYNSPLHF.